These T cell receptor beta chains were read from a single sample in a study of blood T cells in healthy people across ages. TCRdb re-derived calls from the 5' RACE reads in MiXCR, one entry per CDR3 protein. Here the sample spans more than 900,000 distinct CDR3 sequences, almost 30% being singletons. The sample was also reused in another study, on T cells of mothers and their children.

Material for sequencing was blood. These receptors came from a woman aged 40 to 50 in good health. Each CDR3 is given with its conserved first and last residue. D genes are given only for firm matches. Only part of the rows carry a size: once, few, many, or a class if the clone is expanded.

>TRBV11-2|-|TRBJ2-4|TRBD2
CASSPLAGRSYNEQYF
TGTGCCAGCAGCCCCCTAGCGGGGAGGTCCTACAATGAGCAGTACTTC
>TRBV7-2|few|TRBJ2-5|-
CASSPRSDHQETQYF
TGTGCCAGCAGCCCACGATCCGACCACCAAGAGACCCAGTACTTC
>TRBV4-3|many|TRBJ1-2|TRBD1
CASSHLTGNYGYTF
TGCGCCAGCAGCCACCTGACAGGGAACTATGGCTACACCTTC
>TRBV20-1|few|TRBJ1-4|-
CSARDTPRGLPTNEKLFF
TGCAGTGCTAGAGATACCCCCCGGGGGCTCCCAACTAATGAAAAACTGTTTTTT
>TRBV2|-|TRBJ1-2|-
CASRTQYGYTF
TGTGCCAGCAGAACACAGTATGGCTACACCTTC
>TRBV7-2|few|TRBJ2-5|-
CASTNGLGDQYF
TGTGCCAGCACCAACGGACTGGGCGACCAGTACTTC
>TRBV12-3/TRBV12-4|-|TRBJ2-7|TRBD1
CASQRDSGAYEQYF
TGTGCCAGCCAGAGGGACAGCGGAGCCTACGAGCAGTACTTC
>TRBV12-3/TRBV12-4|-|TRBJ2-3|-
CASSARRGRTDVQYF
TGTGCCAGCAGTGCCCGGCGCGGCCGGACAGATGTGCAGTATTTT
>TRBV2|-|TRBJ2-1|-
CASSGSQSSYNEQFF
TGTGCCAGCAGTGGGTCCCAGAGCTCCTACAATGAGCAGTTCTTC
>TRBV5-1|many|TRBJ2-7|-
CASRVAPTYEQYF
TGCGCCAGCAGAGTAGCTCCGACCTACGAGCAGTACTTC
>TRBV12-3/TRBV12-4|many|TRBJ2-5|TRBD2
CASSPKAGGLETQYF
TGTGCCAGCAGTCCAAAAGCGGGGGGGTTGGAGACCCAGTACTTC
>TRBV6-1|few|TRBJ2-2|TRBD2
CASIRLAGGPPLNTGELFF
TGTGCCAGCATCCGACTAGCGGGGGGTCCCCCTTTGAACACCGGGGAGCTGTTTTTT
>TRBV6-5|many|TRBJ2-7|-
CASSFTTAQSAGEQYF
TGTGCCAGCAGTTTCACGACAGCACAATCCGCCGGCGAGCAGTACTTC
>TRBV7-9|few|TRBJ1-3|-
CASSLLTPGDTIYF
TGTGCCAGCAGCTTACTTACGCCTGGAGACACCATATATTTT
>TRBV7-2|few|TRBJ2-1|TRBD2
CASSSTSGVYNEQFF
TGTGCCAGCAGCTCAACTAGCGGGGTTTACAATGAGCAGTTCTTC
>TRBV7-3|-|TRBJ1-1|-
CASSLDFFQGPGVNTEAFF
TGTGCCAGCAGCTTAGATTTTTTCCAGGGACCAGGGGTGAACACTGAAGCTTTCTTT
>TRBV7-2|many|TRBJ2-1|-
CASSLASVNNEQFF
TGTGCCAGCAGCTTAGCATCCGTGAACAATGAGCAGTTCTTC
>TRBV20-1|many|TRBJ1-2|TRBD1
CSARGTGGGYGYTF
TGCAGTGCTAGAGGAACAGGGGGGGGGTATGGCTACACCTTC
>TRBV20-1|many|TRBJ2-5|-
CSARQPPLGETQYF
TGCAGTGCTAGACAGCCTCCCCTAGGAGAGACCCAGTACTTC
>TRBV7-3|many|TRBJ2-7|-
CASSPSPRDSYEQYF
TGTGCCAGCAGCCCATCCCCCCGCGACAGCTACGAGCAGTACTTC
>TRBV5-1|-|TRBJ2-3|TRBD1
CTSSVGQAFTDTQYF
TGCACCAGCAGCGTGGGACAGGCTTTCACAGATACGCAGTATTTT
>TRBV4-1|-|TRBJ1-6|-
CASSQGQADNSPLHF
TGCGCCAGCAGCCAAGGGCAGGCCGATAATTCACCCCTCCACTTT
>TRBV2|many|TRBJ1-2|TRBD1
CASRDPGGRGYTF
TGTGCCAGCAGGGACCCAGGGGGAAGGGGCTACACCTTC
>TRBV11-2|few|TRBJ1-1|-
CASSLGGFRTEAFF
TGTGCCAGCAGCTTAGGGGGATTCCGCACTGAAGCTTTCTTT
>TRBV29-1|many|TRBJ2-6|-
CSVVQGTISGANVLTF
TGCAGCGTCGTACAGGGTACGATCTCTGGGGCCAACGTCCTGACTTTC
>TRBV6-2/TRBV6-3|-|TRBJ2-7|-
CASSKALGGSYEQYF
TGTGCCAGCAGTAAGGCCCTGGGGGGCTCCTACGAGCAGTACTTC
>TRBV7-8|few|TRBJ1-6|-
CASSLANSNSPLHF
TGTGCCAGCAGCTTAGCAAACAGCAATTCACCCCTCCACTTT